Listed below are T cell receptor beta chains from one sample, sequenced in a study of shared clonotypes between healthy human individuals. Profiling relied on immunoSEQ multiplex PCR, and the TCRdb table lists in-frame clones only, not all of them. The sample carries about 1.1 million clones, around three quarters recorded once. Sequencing was performed on memory CD4+ T cells from PBMCs. Receptors originate from a man aged 18 to 30 in good health. Some clones in this sample may be carry-over from other donors' samples. Both conserved end residues are part of each CDR3. A D gene is named only where the DNA matches it firmly. Only some rows state a clone size, as once, few, many or a class for expanded clones.

>TRBD2|TRBV11-2|.|TRBJ2-2
TGTGCCAGCAGCTCATTGAGGACTAGCGGGAGGGTTTCCGGGGAGCTGTTTTTT
CASSSLRTSGRVSGELFF
>TRBD1|TRBV18|.|TRBJ1-5
TGTGCCAGCTCACCCGGACAGGCGAATCAGCCCCAGCATTTT
CASSPGQANQPQHF
>.|TRBV7-2|.|TRBJ1-1
TGTGCCAGCAGTTGGGCGGGTTATGAAGCTTTCTTT
CASSWAGYEAFF
>.|TRBV6-6|.|TRBJ2-3
TGTGCCAGCAGTTACTCGGCCAGTAGGGCAGATACGCAGTATTTT
CASSYSASRADTQYF
>TRBD1|TRBV5-3|many|TRBJ1-1
TGTGCCAGAAGCCCCCGAAGGAGACAGGGCCCGGCCGAAGCTTTCTTT
CARSPRRRQGPAEAFF
>.|TRBV30|.|TRBJ2-3
TGTGCCGTCCTAAGGACGGCACTGAGCACAGATACGCAGTATTTT
CAVLRTALSTDTQYF
>.|TRBV28|few|TRBJ2-7
TGTGCCAGCGGGGCAGGTGCGTTCGAGCAGTACTTC
CASGAGAFEQYF
>TRBD1|TRBV6-5|.|TRBJ2-7
TGTGCCAGCAGTTACCGGGACAGGGGGGCTCCCTACGAGCAGTACTTC
CASSYRDRGAPYEQYF
>TRBD2|TRBV28|.|TRBJ2-1
TGTGCCAGCAGTCGGGGAACTAGCGGGCTTAGGGGAAATGAGCAGTTCTTC
CASSRGTSGLRGNEQFF
>.|TRBV2|.|TRBJ2-5
TGTGCCAGCAGTGTCCCCATGGAGACCCAGTACTTC
CASSVPMETQYF
>.|TRBV18|.|TRBJ2-3
TGTGCCAGCTCCCCGGAGGGTGGTACGCAGTATTTT
CASSPEGGTQYF
>TRBD1|TRBV6-1|once|TRBJ2-7
TGTGCCAGCGGGGACAGGGGGCGCTACGAGCAGTACTTC
CASGDRGRYEQYF
>TRBD1|TRBV19|.|TRBJ2-2
TGTGCCACTCAAGCCCTGGACAGGGGAGACACCGGGGAGCTGTTTTTT
CATQALDRGDTGELFF
>TRBD1|TRBV6-5|few|TRBJ2-5
TGTGCCAGCAGCCCGGGACAGGGGGCAGAGACCCAGTACTTC
CASSPGQGAETQYF
>.|TRBV7-2|.|TRBJ2-1
TGTGCCAGCAGCCCTCCAGGGTCCTACAATGAGCAGTTCTTC
CASSPPGSYNEQFF
>TRBD2|TRBV10-3|.|TRBJ2-7
TGTGCCATTCAGCTAGCGGGATCCGACGAGCAGTACTTC
CAIQLAGSDEQYF
>.|TRBV6-5|.|TRBJ2-4
TGCGCCAGCAGCCCCCTGGGGGCCAAAAACATTCAGTACTTC
CASSPLGAKNIQYF
>TRBD1|TRBV5-8|.|TRBJ1-2
TGTGCCAGCAGCTTGGCGGGACAGAGAAACTATGGCTACACCTTC
CASSLAGQRNYGYTF
>.|TRBV19|many|TRBJ1-1
TGTGCCAGTAGTATAGGTCGGGGGAACACTGAAGCTTTCTTT
CASSIGRGNTEAFF
>.|TRBV7-9|.|TRBJ2-3
TGTGCCAGCAGCTTAGCGGGCTCCGACGGGGGCACGCAGTATTTT
CASSLAGSDGGTQYF
>TRBD1|TRBV5-1|.|TRBJ1-3
TGCGCCAGCAGCGGGACAGACGAAGGAAACACCATATATTTT
CASSGTDEGNTIYF
>TRBD2|TRBV9|few|TRBJ2-7
TGTGCCAGCAGCGCGGGACTAGCGGGCTCCTACGAGCAGTACTTC
CASSAGLAGSYEQYF
>.|TRBV7-2|.|TRBJ1-3
TGTGCCAGCAGCTTAAGGTTGGCACCTGGAAACACCATATATTTT
CASSLRLAPGNTIYF
>TRBD1|TRBV5-4|.|TRBJ1-1
TGTGCCAGCCAGGGGGGCCCGAACACTGAAGCTTTCTTT
CASQGGPNTEAFF
>.|TRBV2|once|TRBJ2-7
TGTGCCAGCAGTCAGTTATACGAGCAGTACTTC
CASSQLYEQYF
>.|TRBV6-6|.|TRBJ1-5
TGTGCCAGCAGTCCAACAGGGAATCAGCCCCAGCATTTT
CASSPTGNQPQHF
>.|TRBV28|.|TRBJ1-1
TGTGCCAGCAGCTTCAATTTTGGTATACAGGGCACTGAAGCTTTCTTT
CASSFNFGIQGTEAFF
>.|TRBV30|.|TRBJ1-3
TGTGCCTGTAACATAGGGGGGGCTTCTGGAAACACCATATATTTT
CACNIGGASGNTIYF
>.|TRBV29-1|.|TRBJ2-5
TGCAGTCCAGGGTCGCAAGAGACCCAGTACTTC
CSPGSQETQYF
>.|TRBV10-3|many|TRBJ1-1
TGTGCCCCTTCCGGGCCTGAAAGCGGCGGAGCTTTCTTT
CAPSGPESGGAFF
>.|TRBV11-2|.|TRBJ2-1
TGTGCCAGCAGGGCTAGTCAGAACAATGAGCAGTTCTTC
CASRASQNNEQFF
>TRBD2|TRBV6-1|.|TRBJ2-7
TGTGCCAGCAGTGTCTCGGGACTAGATTTCGAGCAGTACTTC
CASSVSGLDFEQYF
>TRBD1|TRBV19|.|TRBJ1-1
TGTGCCAGTAGCGCTGACAGGGGCACTGAAGCTTTCTTT
CASSADRGTEAFF
>TRBD2|TRBV11-3|.|TRBJ2-7
TGTGCCAGCAGCCCTACAGGGACTAGCGGGAGCCACGAGCAGTACTTC
CASSPTGTSGSHEQYF
>TRBD2|TRBV5-1|.|TRBJ2-1
TGCGCCAGCAGCCCTATAGCGGGACAAAACAATGAGCAGTTCTTC
CASSPIAGQNNEQFF
>.|TRBV6-1|few|TRBJ2-7
TGTGCCAGCAAACCCCGGGACATCGAGCAGTACTTC
CASKPRDIEQYF
>TRBD2|TRBV7-3|few|TRBJ2-3
TGTGCCAGCAGCAGTAGCGGGAGGGCCCCCTGGGAGAGCACAGATACGCAGTATTTT
CASSSSGRAPWESTDTQYF
>TRBD2|TRBV4-2|.|TRBJ2-3
TGTGCCAGCAGCCGGGCTTCGACTAGCGGGATGGCAGATACGCAGTATTTT
CASSRASTSGMADTQYF
>.|TRBV16|.|TRBJ2-7
TGTGCCAGCAGCCAATCGATTCCGGGGATGGAGCAGTACTTC
CASSQSIPGMEQYF
>.|TRBV7-9|.|TRBJ2-7
TGTGCCAGCAGCCGGGGTGTCGCTGTCTACGAGCAGTACTTC
CASSRGVAVYEQYF
>.|TRBV5-4|.|TRBJ2-5
TGTGCCAGCAGCCTGGGACTGCGAGAGACCCAGTACTTC
CASSLGLRETQYF
>.|TRBV6-5|.|TRBJ1-3
TGTGCCAGCAGTTACACAGACTCCCAAGGAAACACCATATATTTT
CASSYTDSQGNTIYF
>TRBD2|TRBV7-8|.|TRBJ2-1
TGTGCCAGCAGCTTACCTGGACTAGCGGAAACCTACAATGAGCAGTTCTTC
CASSLPGLAETYNEQFF